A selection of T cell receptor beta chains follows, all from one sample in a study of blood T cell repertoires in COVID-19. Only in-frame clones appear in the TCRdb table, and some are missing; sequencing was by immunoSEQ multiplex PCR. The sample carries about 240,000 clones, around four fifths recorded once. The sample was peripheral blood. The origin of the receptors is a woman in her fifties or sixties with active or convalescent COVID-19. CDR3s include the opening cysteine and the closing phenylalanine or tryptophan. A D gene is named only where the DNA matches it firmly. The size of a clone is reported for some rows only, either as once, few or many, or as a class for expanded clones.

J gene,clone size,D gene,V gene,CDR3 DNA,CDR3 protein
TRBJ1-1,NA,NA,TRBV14,TGTGCCAGCAGCAACCTACAAGAGGCGTTTGCTGAAGCTTTCTTT,CASSNLQEAFAEAFF
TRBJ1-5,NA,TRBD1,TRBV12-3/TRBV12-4,TGTGCCAGCAGTAGGACAGGGAATCAGCCCCAGCATTTT,CASSRTGNQPQHF
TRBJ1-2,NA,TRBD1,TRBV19,TGTGCCAGCCTCAAGGGAGGACAGGGGACGGCCCCCTATGGCTACACCTTC,CASLKGGQGTAPYGYTF
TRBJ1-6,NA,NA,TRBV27,TGTGCCAGCAGACATGTCGACAGCCTGAGCTCCTATAATTCACCCCTCCACTTT,CASRHVDSLSSYNSPLHF
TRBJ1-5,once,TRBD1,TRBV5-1,TGCGCCAGCAGCTTGGAGGGGGACAGCATTCAGCCCCAGCATTTT,CASSLEGDSIQPQHF
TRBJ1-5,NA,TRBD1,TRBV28,TGTGCCAGCAGCCGCACCGGGACAGCGAATCAGCCCCAGCATTTT,CASSRTGTANQPQHF
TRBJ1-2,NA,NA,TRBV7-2,TGTGCCAGCAGCTTACCTACTAACTATGGCTACACCTTC,CASSLPTNYGYTF
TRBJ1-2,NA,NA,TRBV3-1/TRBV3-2,TGTGCCAGCAGCCATTTACAGGGCGGCGATGGCTACACCTTC,CASSHLQGGDGYTF
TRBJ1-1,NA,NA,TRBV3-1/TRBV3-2,TGTGCCAGCAGCCGGGAACAGGGTATGGCTGAAGCTTTCTTT,CASSREQGMAEAFF
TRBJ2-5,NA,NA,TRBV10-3,TGTGCCATCAGTGGCCCAGGACTGGGAGAGACCCAGTACTTC,CAISGPGLGETQYF
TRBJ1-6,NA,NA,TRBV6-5,TGTGCCAGCAGTTACAGCGGACAGTTTGGGTTCCCCCTCCACTTT,CASSYSGQFGFPLHF